A selection of T cell receptor beta chains follows, all from one sample in a study of cytomegalovirus exposure and HLA in healthy donors. Data came from immunoSEQ multiplex PCR; TCRdb stores just in-frame clones and leaves some out. The sample consists of roughly 120,000 clones, around 70% of them appearing once. Sequencing was done on a sample of PBMCs. The source of these receptors is a man in his forties in good health and CMV-seropositive. The CDR3 runs from the conserved cysteine through the conserved F or W. The D gene is left open where the match is weak. Clone size is shown for a subset of rows, as once, few, many or a class of expanded clone.

V gene: TRBV4-1; clone size: once; D gene: NA; J gene: TRBJ2-1; CDR3 protein: CASSQAILTAGNEQFF; CDR3 DNA: TGCGCCAGCAGCCAGGCCATACTAACGGCGGGGAATGAGCAGTTCTTC
V gene: TRBV28; clone size: NA; D gene: NA; J gene: TRBJ1-2; CDR3 protein: CASSFIGSLPRYGYTF; CDR3 DNA: TGTGCCAGCAGTTTCATAGGGAGTCTACCCCGTTATGGCTACACCTTC
V gene: TRBV29-1; clone size: NA; D gene: NA; J gene: TRBJ1-3; CDR3 protein: CSGGSTGNTIYF; CDR3 DNA: TGCAGCGGAGGTTCTACTGGAAACACCATATATTTT
V gene: TRBV15; clone size: NA; D gene: NA; J gene: TRBJ2-7; CDR3 protein: CATSREERQYEQYF; CDR3 DNA: TGTGCCACCAGCAGAGAAGAGCGGCAGTACGAGCAGTACTTC
V gene: TRBV11-2; clone size: NA; D gene: NA; J gene: TRBJ2-7; CDR3 protein: CASSLGGGDYEQYF; CDR3 DNA: TGTGCCAGCAGCTTAGGAGGGGGTGACTACGAGCAGTACTTC
V gene: TRBV5-6; clone size: NA; D gene: TRBD2; J gene: TRBJ2-4; CDR3 protein: CASSLELAGVAKNIQYF; CDR3 DNA: TGTGCCAGCAGCTTGGAACTCGCGGGGGTGGCCAAAAACATTCAGTACTTC
V gene: TRBV5-1; clone size: NA; D gene: NA; J gene: TRBJ1-2; CDR3 protein: CASSLVEQSYGYTF; CDR3 DNA: TGCGCCAGCAGCTTGGTCGAACAGTCCTATGGCTACACCTTC
V gene: TRBV27; clone size: NA; D gene: TRBD2; J gene: TRBJ2-1; CDR3 protein: CASSPPLAGVRGEQFF; CDR3 DNA: TGTGCCAGCAGTCCCCCCCTAGCGGGGGTAAGAGGTGAGCAGTTCTTC
V gene: TRBV6-1; clone size: NA; D gene: TRBD1; J gene: TRBJ1-2; CDR3 protein: CASSLDRGYGYTF; CDR3 DNA: TGTGCCAGCAGCTTGGACAGGGGCTATGGCTACACCTTC
V gene: TRBV28; clone size: NA; D gene: NA; J gene: TRBJ1-2; CDR3 protein: CASSFPGGGIYGYTF; CDR3 DNA: TGTGCCAGCAGTTTCCCGGGAGGGGGAATCTATGGCTACACCTTC
V gene: TRBV5-4; clone size: NA; D gene: NA; J gene: TRBJ2-3; CDR3 protein: CASSFIDWTSTDTQYF; CDR3 DNA: TGTGCCAGCAGCTTTATCGACTGGACTAGCACAGATACGCAGTATTTT
V gene: TRBV5-6; clone size: NA; D gene: TRBD2; J gene: TRBJ2-3; CDR3 protein: CASRVWSGGTDTQYF; CDR3 DNA: TGTGCCAGCAGGGTTTGGAGCGGGGGCACAGATACGCAGTATTTT
V gene: TRBV5-1; clone size: NA; D gene: TRBD1; J gene: TRBJ2-7; CDR3 protein: CASSPGGTGVAYEQYF; CDR3 DNA: TGCGCCAGCAGCCCGGGAGGGACAGGGGTGGCTTACGAGCAGTACTTC